The 9 T cell receptor beta chains below were found in one sample sequenced in a study of T cells in Graves' hyperthyroidism and ophthalmopathy. Amplification of TCR beta CDR3 regions used RNA as the template. Using the HTBI primer set, a first-round RT-PCR was run on the TCR CDR3. TCRdb processed the multiplex PCR reads anew with MiXCR; each CDR3 protein has one entry. The sample lists around 300,000 distinct CDR3 sequences; about an eighth were seen once. What was sequenced was blood. These TCRs come from a woman aged 40 to 55 with Graves' hyperthyroidism.

In regard to this clonotype: Since the CDR3 does not end with the conserved phenylalanine or tryptophan, this likely comes from a read error. The chain recombines TRBV29-1 with TRBJ2-1; D is unresolved. Germline V gene lookup returns CDR1 SQVTM and CDR2 ANQGSEA. The CDR3 spans 12 residues. Trimming pared 7 bases from V and 5 bases from J, leaving 12 bases between. As DNA, the CDR3 is TGCAGCGCTACCCCTAGTGACAATGAGCAGTTCCTC. This gives the protein CSATPSDNEQFL.

V usage is TRBV18 and J usage is TRBJ2-2; D is unresolved. The CDR3 has 15 residues. Trimming took 4 bases from V and 1 from J, leaving 10 bases between them. Germline CDR1 reads KGHSH; CDR2 reads LQKENI. CDR3 amino acids: CASSQQKLNTGELFF. The CDR3 bases are TGTGCCAGCTCACAACAGAAACTGAACACCGGGGAGCTGTTTTTT.

The V call is TRBV20-1, the J call TRBJ1-2; weak D call: TRBD1 (5 bases). CDR3 size: 12 residues. Germline CDR1 DFQATT, CDR2 SNEGSKA (reference sequence). V lost 3 bases and J lost 2, with 7 bases in between. This CDR3 reads CSARGGNYGYTF. CDR3 nucleotide sequence: TGCAGTGCTAGGGGGGGAAACTATGGCTACACCTTC.

This clonotype was counted ten times or more. V is TRBV11-1 and J is TRBJ1-2; D gene uncertain. V was clipped by 5 bases and J by 5 bases, with 15 bases between them. Germline values: CDR1 SGHAT, CDR2 FQDESV (reference sequence). The CDR3 is 14 residues long. CDR3 nucleotide sequence: TGTGCCAGCAGCGAGCCGCCCTGGGCATATGGCTACACCTTC. Translation gives CASSEPPWAYGYTF.

This clonotype was found many times. This chain uses TRBV6-1 with TRBJ1-4; 7 positions agree with TRBD1. V lost 5 bases and J lost 1; bases outside the gene matches: 4. Germline V gene lookup returns CDR1 MNHNS and CDR2 SASEGT. This CDR3 has 15 amino acids. The CDR3: CASSPGQKTNEKLFF. For the CDR3, the DNA is TGTGCCAGCAGTCCGGGACAGAAAACTAATGAAAAACTGTTTTTT.

In its sample, this clonotype was seen many times. The chain recombines TRBV2 with TRBJ2-7; 7 bases match TRBD2. V was clipped by 3 bases and J by 4 bases; unmatched bases: 9. This CDR3 comprises 15 residues. Per the germline V gene, CDR1 is SNHLY and CDR2 is FYNNEI. The CDR3 DNA follows: TGTGCCAGCAGTGACGGCGGGGGTAGGGGTTACGAGCAGTACTTC. Amino acids: CASSDGGGRGYEQYF.

This clonotype was picked up many times. This sequence joins TRBV28 and TRBJ2-7, with 7 bases lining up with TRBD1. CDR1 and CDR2 from the germline V gene are MDHEN and SYDVKM. Losses at the gene ends were 7 bases for V and 3 bases for J; bases not matched to a gene: 15. The length of the CDR3 is 16 residues. CDR3 region: CASTVGGTAGIYEQYF. The DNA for the CDR3 is TGTGCCAGCACCGTAGGGGGCACGGCAGGGATCTACGAGCAGTACTTC. Full variable domain (remainder filled in from reference TRBV28 and TRBJ2-7): DVKVTQSSRYLVKRTGEKVFLECVQDMDHENMFWYRQDPGLGLRLIYFSYDVKMKEKGDIPEGYSVSREKKERFSLILESASTNQTSMYLCASTVGGTAGIYEQYFGPGTRLTVT.

V gene TRBV9 combines with J gene TRBJ2-5; 7 bases are shared with TRBD2. CDR1 is SGDLS and CDR2 is YYNGEE in the germline V gene. J lost 1 base, V lost 4 bases, and 7 bases had no gene match. CDR3 length: 15 residues. The CDR3 DNA reads as TGTGCCAGCAGCTTTAGCGGGTCACCCCAAGAGACCCAGTACTTC. This translates into CASSFSGSPQETQYF.

Many counts were recorded for this clonotype. This chain uses TRBV12-3 or TRBV12-4 with TRBJ1-3; perhaps TRBD1 as D (5 bases). Deletions cut 6 bases from V and 4 bases from J, with 16 bases between. This CDR3 has 15 residues. The CDR3 nucleotides are TGTGCCAGCAGCCCCTTAGGGTGGGACGGAAACACCATATATTTT. This sequence encodes CASSPLGWDGNTIYF.